The clone carrying this T cell receptor beta chain was seen a handful of times. This entry belongs to a study of T-cell memory formation after mild COVID-19. One entry per CDR3 protein results from TCRdb running MiXCR on the 5' RACE reads. The sample holds over 70,000 distinct CDR3 sequences, around an eighth seen once. Trimming stripped 4 bases from V and 2 bases from J, with 12 bases between. CDR1 is SEHNR, CDR2 FQNEAQ, per germline (reference sequence). The CDR3 sequence is 16 residues long. Source material: PBMCs or a T cell subset sorted from them (not recorded which). V and J are TRBV7-9 and TRBJ2-6; D is unresolved. The sequence was obtained from an adult woman who had mild COVID-19 (a few samples of this study predate the infection). Cell type and time point are not known. CDR3 in DNA: TGTGCCAGCAGCTCTCCTGGCGGCGCTGGGGCCAACGTCCTGACTTTC. It encodes CASSSPGGAGANVLTF. The variable domain in full, with the rest retrieved from reference TRBV7-9 and TRBJ2-6, is DTGVSQNPRHKITKRGQNVTFRCDPISEHNRLYWYRQTLGQGPEFLTYFQNEAQLEKSRLLSDRFSAERPKGSFSTLEIQRTEQGDSAMYLCASSSPGGAGANVLTFGAGSRLTVL.